This T cell receptor (beta chain) emerged from a study of regulatory T cells in long-lasting Graves disease. The wider study: Persistent cases were those of Graves' disease that involved over 5 years of antithyroid drugs with positive TSH receptor antibodies. Study outcomes and limitations: Favoring TRBV28, TRBJ1-2 and TRBJ2-5 was a feature seen in persistent disease.

Germline loops: CDR1 MNHNS, CDR2 SASEGT. The CDR3 is 14 residues long. Trimming left V 4 bases short and J 3 bases short, with 12 bases between. In the case of this clonotype: Its antigen is not known.

Arm-PCR of CDR3 regions with iRepertoire HTBI primers generated TCR beta libraries. Via MiXCR, TCRdb re-called the multiplex PCR reads, giving one row per CDR3 protein. This table has 700,000 or so distinct CDR3 sequences, 30% appearing once. Time point noted: persistent/refractory GD, antithyroid drugs over 5 years with positive TRAb. The TCR library used RNA extracted from PBMCs. American Thyroid Association guidelines defined Graves' disease diagnosis. The rearrangement links TRBV6-1 to TRBJ1-2, with no clear D. The sequence derives from a female donor with Graves disease. The material sequenced was peripheral blood mononuclear cells (PBMCs), taken when the disease was refractory, from a patient treated with antithyroid drugs. CDR3 region: CASSARGLDYGYTF. The CDR3 region has the DNA TGTGCCAGCAGTGCCCGAGGGCTCGACTATGGCTACACCTTC.